Listed here are 6 T cell receptor beta chains from one sample, sequenced in a study of T cells after yellow fever vaccination (dated by TCRdb to about 2019). To prepare the library, 5' RACE was applied. Sequencing was performed on an Illumina HiSeq 2500. TCRdb passed the public sequencing reads through fastp at Q25 and MiXCR, retaining productive beta sequences. CDR3 protein sequences are deduplicated, and each keeps its most common genes and DNA. Here the sample has over 110,000 distinct CDR3 sequences; less than 9.5% occur a single time. Roughly 0.71% of the sample belongs to the ten largest clones. In light of the paper, this sample's treatment or condition label describes: live attenuated yellow fever vaccine strain. Sequenced material: CD4+ T cells sorted from PBMCs, taken 5 days after the yellow fever booster vaccination. These receptors all stem from a young man who received the YFV17D yellow fever vaccine.

This clonotype has a handful of counts. The chain recombines TRBV5-1 with TRBJ2-5; the match to TRBD1 covers 7 bases. With 4 bases clipped from V and 2 bases from J, the junction kept 5 bases outside the gene matches. The V gene's germline CDR1 is SGHRS and CDR2 YFSETQ. The CDR3 contains 14 residues. The CDR3: CASSPGQVQETQYF. The DNA for the CDR3 is TGCGCCAGCAGCCCAGGACAGGTACAAGAGACCCAGTACTTC. The whole variable domain, filled in from reference TRBV5-1 and TRBJ2-5, reads KAGVTQTPRYLIKTRGQQVTLSCSPISGHRSVSWYQQTPGQGLQFLFEYFSETQRNKGNFPGRFSGRQFSNSRSEMNVSTLELGDSALYLCASSPGQVQETQYFGPGTRLLVL.

The chain joins TRBV10-1 to TRBJ2-1; 10 bases align to TRBD2. V lost 0 bases and J lost 3; bases outside the gene matches: 11. Germline lookup yields CDR1 WNHNN and CDR2 SYGVQD (reference sequence). The CDR3 spans 19 residues. The CDR3 DNA sequence: TGCGCCAGCAGTGAGTCGCCCCCAATAGCGGGAGGAAACTACAATGAGCAGTTCTTC. Translating gives CASSESPPIAGGNYNEQFF.

This clonotype was counted at least ten times. The rearrangement links TRBV5-6 to TRBJ1-2, with 7 nucleotides matching TRBD1. With 0 bases clipped from V and 5 bases from J, the junction kept 7 bases outside the gene matches. Germline values: CDR1 SGHDT, CDR2 YYEEEE. This CDR3 region has 15 residues. DNA of the CDR3: TGTGCCAGCAGCTTGGGTGGGACAGAGGCATATGGCTACACCTTC. Amino acid sequence: CASSLGGTEAYGYTF.

This clonotype was seen at least ten times. The chain recombines TRBV29-1 with TRBJ2-7; no clear D gene. The CDR3 contains 12 residues. The V end lost 4 bases, the J end lost 4 bases, and 11 bases lay between the germline ends. Germline V lookup: CDR1 SQVTM, CDR2 ANQGSEA. CDR3 sequence reads: CSVVHIGYEQYF. The CDR3 DNA is TGCAGCGTTGTACATATCGGTTACGAGCAGTACTTC.

For this clonotype: This sequence may be a read error, since a much larger clone differs from it by one base. CDR3 sequence reads: CASSQVHRSLTTEAFF. CDR3 nucleotide sequence: TGTGCCAGCAGCCAAGTTCACAGATCCTTGACCACTGAAGCTTTCTTT. The rearrangement links TRBV14 to TRBJ1-1; D is ambiguous. The CDR3 runs to 16 residues. Germline values: CDR1 SGHDN, CDR2 FVKESK. Trimming stripped 1 base from V and 4 bases from J, with 16 bases between.

To note about this clonotype: Given a much more abundant clone one base away, this may be a read error. The rearrangement joins TRBV12-3 or TRBV12-4 to TRBJ2-5; 8 nucleotides line up with TRBD2. With 5 bases clipped from V and 4 bases from J, the junction kept 9 bases outside the gene matches. The CDR3 contains 15 residues. For the CDR3, the DNA is TGTGCCAGCAGTCCGGGACCAGCGGGAGTAGAGACCCAGTACTTC. This codes for CASSPGPAGVETQYF.